Below, 22 T cell receptor beta chains from the same sample are listed, as sequenced in a study of T cells expressing NK-cell markers. TCRdb reprocessed the 5' RACE reads, with one entry per CDR3 protein and no DNA. The sample data list about 150,000 distinct CDR3 sequences. Sequencing was performed on blood T cells: a sorted CD56 or NKG2C T cell subset, CD4+ or CD8+ T cells, or bulk PBMC T cells (not recorded which). These TCRs come from a man aged 18 to 69 in good health.

J is TRBJ1-2 and V is TRBV7-9; TCRdb returns TRBD1, unconfirmable since there is no DNA. The CDR3 contains 15 residues. Germline CDR1 and CDR2: SEHNR and FQNEAQ (reference sequence). The CDR3 region is CASSLGTGTLYGYTF.

The chain links TRBV7-9 to TRBJ1-5; TCRdb's assignment of TRBD1 cannot be checked, as there is no DNA. This CDR3 contains 14 residues. Looked up from germline, CDR1 is SEHNR and CDR2 is FQNEAQ (reference sequence). The CDR3 here is CASSLGQGNQPQHF.

J is TRBJ2-7 and V is TRBV7-9; TCRdb selects TRBD1, and the lack of DNA leaves this call unchecked. The germline V gene has CDR1 SEHNR and CDR2 FQNEAQ (reference sequence). The CDR3 loop spans 14 amino acids. CDR3 in amino acids: CASSRGTQTYEQYF.

This rearrangement joins TRBV29-1 to TRBJ2-7; lacking DNA, the TRBD1 call made by TCRdb goes unchecked. This CDR3 has 13 amino acids. Germline CDR1 is SQVTM and CDR2 is ANQGSEA. CDR3 sequence: CSVVGGRTYEQYF.

This chain joins TRBV12-3 or TRBV12-4 and TRBJ2-1; TCRdb's D call, TRBD1, is unchecked because there is no DNA. The CDR3 has 13 amino acids. CDR3 sequence reads: CAIKDDRGVEQFF.

V is TRBV4-2 and J is TRBJ2-7; checking the TCRdb D call of TRBD2 is not possible without DNA. This CDR3 is 16 amino acids long. CDR1 is LGHNA, CDR2 YNFKEQ, per germline. The CDR3 protein is CASSQGAGGSSYEQYF.

V gene TRBV29-1 combines with J gene TRBJ1-1; the D call from TCRdb, TRBD1, cannot be confirmed without DNA. This CDR3 is built from 17 residues. In germline, CDR1 is SQVTM, CDR2 ANQGSEA. The CDR3 protein is CSVDYPSGTGANTEAFF.

The chain couples TRBV10-3 to TRBJ2-3; the D call of TRBD2 rests on TCRdb alone, since no DNA is present to check it. This CDR3 is 18 amino acids long. The V gene's germline CDR1 is ENHRY and CDR2 SYGVKD. CDR3 residues: CAISENFASGGQGDTQYF.

The chain combines TRBV2 with TRBJ1-1; the D gene TCRdb calls, TRBD1, cannot be checked with no DNA. Germline values: CDR1 SNHLY, CDR2 FYNNEI. The CDR3 sequence is 12 residues long. CDR3: CASSPSAPEAFF. The full variable domain, in which reference TRBV2 and TRBJ1-1 provide the parts outside the CDR3, is EPEVTQTPSHQVTQMGQEVILRCVPISNHLYFYWYRQILGQKVEFLVSFYNNEISEKSEIFDDQFSVERPDGSNFTLKIRSTKLEDSAMYFCASSPSAPEAFFGQGTRLTVV.

The chain links TRBV11-2 to TRBJ1-3; the TCRdb call, TRBD1, lacks DNA for checking. The CDR3 totals 14 residues. Germline CDR1 SGHAT, CDR2 FQNNGV. CDR3 amino acids: CASSSSGWGNTIYF.

This chain joins TRBV7-8 and TRBJ2-2. The CDR3 covers 15 residues. From germline, CDR1 is SGHVS and CDR2 FQNEAQ. CDR3 amino acids: CASSLAIGNTGELFF.

The chain uses TRBV14 and TRBJ2-7; TCRdb returns TRBD1, unconfirmable since there is no DNA. Per germline, CDR1 SGHDN and CDR2 FVKESK. CDR3 length: 15 residues. The CDR3 protein is CASSQGQGWPYEQYF.

J is TRBJ2-2 and V is TRBV12-3 or TRBV12-4. CDR3 length: 12 amino acids. The CDR3 here is CASSFSAEELFF.

The V gene is TRBV5-6, the J gene TRBJ2-3; the D call of TRBD1 rests on TCRdb alone, since no DNA is present to check it. Germline V gene lookup returns CDR1 SGHDT and CDR2 YYEEEE. CDR3 length: 15 amino acids. This CDR3 reads CASSLWDRGTDTQYF.

The gene calls are TRBV4-2 and TRBJ1-5; the TCRdb call, TRBD1, lacks DNA for checking. The CDR3 sequence is 18 residues long. CDR1 is LGHNA, CDR2 YNFKEQ, per germline. CDR3 sequence: CASSQVPDGIYSNQPQHF.

CDR3: CASSPTGWGFEKLFF. V usage is TRBV14 and J usage is TRBJ1-4; the TCRdb D gene call, TRBD1, has no DNA to confirm it. Germline lookup yields CDR1 SGHDN and CDR2 FVKESK. This CDR3 contains 15 residues.

V gene TRBV29-1 combines with J gene TRBJ1-2. Germline CDR1 reads SQVTM; CDR2 reads ANQGSEA. CDR3 size: 14 residues. The CDR3 spells CSVEPADLNYGYTF.

The CDR3 sequence: CSAGTGTVNQPQHF. The chain couples TRBV20-1 to TRBJ1-5; the TCRdb call, TRBD1, lacks DNA for checking. This CDR3 is built from 14 residues. Germline values: CDR1 DFQATT, CDR2 SNEGSKA (reference sequence).

V usage is TRBV21-1 and J usage is TRBJ1-5; TCRdb proposes TRBD1, but this gene call is untestable without DNA. TRBV21-1 corresponds to a pseudogene. The CDR3 covers 16 residues. The CDR3 loop is CASSKDPRQGPQPQHF.

V and J are TRBV7-9 and TRBJ2-2. The CDR3 extends over 16 amino acids. Germline values: CDR1 SEHNR, CDR2 FQNEAQ (reference sequence). The CDR3 sequence is CASSLLYGSNTGELFF.

The chain carries TRBV4-1 and TRBJ1-1. Germline CDR1 MGHRA, CDR2 YSYEKL. The CDR3 length is 15 residues. Here the CDR3 reads CASSQASTENTEAFF.

The CDR3 protein is CAIKGQEARRDEQFF. The gene calls are TRBV10-3 and TRBJ2-1; TCRdb names TRBD1, which stays unverified in the absence of DNA. CDR1 is ENHRY and CDR2 is SYGVKD in the germline V gene. The CDR3 runs to 15 residues.